This T cell receptor (beta chain) was captured by sequencing in a study of a mutant IDH1 vaccine in newly diagnosed glioma. Study-level background: Patients received vaccination from 4-6 weeks after radiotherapy alone, or with temozolomide cycles. Study-wide results and limits: Shifts in the top peripheral T cell clonotypes seemed unrelated to pseudoprogression.

The V end was cut by 2 bases, the J end by 3 bases, with 7 bases between. There are 13 residues in the CDR3. Germline values: CDR1 MGHDK, CDR2 SYGVNS. Time point specified: week 23, last vaccination. Doses of 300 ug of mutant IDH1 20-mer peptide were given with topical imiquimod. Profiled with immunoSEQ multiplex PCR; TCRdb holds only in-frame clones, not every one. The sample carries 75,000 to 80,000 clones, about 85% recorded once. This clone was observed once. Its specificity is not known. The TCR was taken from a woman aged 45-59 years with glioma. Sequencing used PBMCs, obtained from a glioma patient whose treatment included an IDH1 peptide vaccine. The chain links TRBV25-1 to TRBJ1-2; D remains ambiguous. CDR3 coding DNA: TGTGCCAGCAGTGAAAGGTTGGACTATGGCTACACCTTC. Its protein product is CASSERLDYGYTF.